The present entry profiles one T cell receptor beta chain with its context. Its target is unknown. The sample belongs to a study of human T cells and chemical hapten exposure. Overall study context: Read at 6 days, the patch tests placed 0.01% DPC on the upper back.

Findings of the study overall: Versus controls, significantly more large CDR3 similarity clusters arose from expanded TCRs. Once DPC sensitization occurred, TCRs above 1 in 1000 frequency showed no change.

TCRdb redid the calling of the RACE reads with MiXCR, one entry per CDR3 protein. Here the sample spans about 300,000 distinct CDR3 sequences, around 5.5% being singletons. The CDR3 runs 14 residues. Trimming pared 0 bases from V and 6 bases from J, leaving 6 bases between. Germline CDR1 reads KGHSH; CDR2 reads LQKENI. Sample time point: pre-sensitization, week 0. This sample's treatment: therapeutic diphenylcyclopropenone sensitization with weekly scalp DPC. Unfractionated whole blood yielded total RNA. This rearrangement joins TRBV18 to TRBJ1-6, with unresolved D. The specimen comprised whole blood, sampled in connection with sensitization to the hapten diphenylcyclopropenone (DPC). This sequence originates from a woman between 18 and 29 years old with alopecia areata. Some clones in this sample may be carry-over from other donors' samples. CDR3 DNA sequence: TGTGCCAGCTCACCACCGTACCGTAATTCACCCCTCCACTTT. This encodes CASSPPYRNSPLHF.